This TCR beta chain is drawn from a study of T cells after yellow fever vaccination. Study results and limitations: A weaker secondary response peaked on day 5, the primary on day 15.

Trimming cost V 5 bases and J 7 bases; bases outside gene matches: 8. The CDR3 has 12 residues. Germline assignment: CDR1 DFQATT and CDR2 SNEGSKA (reference sequence). To note about this clonotype: Its specificity is not known.

TCR cDNA was made by 5'RACE template switching, adding a universal primer site and UMIs. One entry per CDR3 protein results from TCRdb running MiXCR on the 5' RACE reads. Here the sample spans hundreds of thousands of distinct CDR3 sequences, roughly 12% being singletons. This clonotype was obtained from a young man who received the YFV17D yellow fever vaccine. The specimen comprised PBMCs, sampled on the day of the yellow fever booster vaccination. The chain has TRBV20-1 and TRBJ2-7, with TRBD1 matching 7 bases. The CDR3 region is CSASTGVGEQYF. CDR3 coding DNA: TGCAGTGCTTCTACAGGGGTTGGGGAGCAGTACTTC.